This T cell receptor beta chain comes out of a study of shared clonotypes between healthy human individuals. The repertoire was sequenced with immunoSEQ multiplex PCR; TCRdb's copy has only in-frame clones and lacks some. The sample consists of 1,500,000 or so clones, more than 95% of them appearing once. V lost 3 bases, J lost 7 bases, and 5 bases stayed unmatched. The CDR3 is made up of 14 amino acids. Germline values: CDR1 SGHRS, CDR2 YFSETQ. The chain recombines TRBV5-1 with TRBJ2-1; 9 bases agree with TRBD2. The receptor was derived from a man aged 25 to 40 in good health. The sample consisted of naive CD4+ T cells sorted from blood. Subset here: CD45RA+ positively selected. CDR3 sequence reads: CASSSSGEANEQFF. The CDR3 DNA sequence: TGCGCCAGCAGCTCTAGCGGGGAAGCAAATGAGCAGTTCTTC.